This is a list of T cell receptor beta chains from one sample in a study of T cells in localized non-small cell lung cancer. Using immunoSEQ multiplex PCR, the repertoire was profiled, and TCRdb retains in-frame clones only, with some absent. The table lists roughly 1,400 clones, roughly 23% of them singletons, with around an eighth in the top ten. Sample: lung tumor tissue, taken before any cancer treatment. These receptors came from a male donor at least 60 years old with stage I squamous cell lung carcinoma. CDR3s include the opening cysteine and the closing phenylalanine or tryptophan. A D gene is named only where the DNA matches it firmly. Clone size, where shown, is once, few, many, or a class for clones that have expanded.

v_call	clone_size	d_call	j_call	cdr3_nt	cdr3_aa
TRBV11-3	.	.	TRBJ1-4	TGTGCCAGCAGCCAGAGGGGTGACACCGTTAATGAAAAACTGTTTTTT	CASSQRGDTVNEKLFF
TRBV6-8	large	.	TRBJ2-7	TGTGCCAGCAGTCAATCGGAGGGAGGCCACGAGCAGTACTTC	CASSQSEGGHEQYF
TRBV19	.	.	TRBJ1-4	TGTGCCAGTAGTATGGAAGGGGAAAAACTGTTTTTT	CASSMEGEKLFF
TRBV9	.	.	TRBJ1-1	TGTGCCAGCACCGGAGGCCTGAACACTGAAGCTTTCTTT	CASTGGLNTEAFF
TRBV18	.	.	TRBJ2-5	TGTGCCAGCTCACCTTCGCAAGAGACCCAGTACTTC	CASSPSQETQYF
TRBV6-8	large	.	TRBJ1-5	TGTGCCAGCAGTGACGACTGGGCAGGCTCGAATCAGCCCCAGCATTTT	CASSDDWAGSNQPQHF
TRBV18	.	.	TRBJ2-7	TGTGCCAGCTCACCTGCGGAGGGCTACGAGCAGTACTTC	CASSPAEGYEQYF
TRBV19	once	TRBD1	TRBJ2-7	TGTGCCAGTAGTACGACAGGGTCCGAGCAGTACTTC	CASSTTGSEQYF
TRBV11-3	.	.	TRBJ1-5	TGTGCCAGCAGCTTAGTTTCAGGCAATCAGCCCCAGCATTTT	CASSLVSGNQPQHF
TRBV6-8	few	TRBD2	TRBJ2-7	TGTGCCAGCAGCCATACTAGCGACAACTACGAGCAGTACTTC	CASSHTSDNYEQYF
TRBV11-3	.	.	TRBJ2-2	TGTGCCAGCAGCTTAGATCGAATAGATTCGAACACCGGGGAGCTGTTTTTT	CASSLDRIDSNTGELFF
TRBV11-3	medium-sized	TRBD1	TRBJ2-3	TGTGCCAGCAGCTCAGGACAGGGCACAGATACGCAGTATTTT	CASSSGQGTDTQYF
TRBV19	.	TRBD1	TRBJ1-1	TGTGCCAGTAGGCCCCCCGGGACAGGGGGCTACACTGAAGCTTTCTTT	CASRPPGTGGYTEAFF
TRBV9	few	TRBD2	TRBJ2-1	TGTGCCAGCAGCGTAGAACTAGCGGGAGGGGTTGATGAGCAGTTCTTC	CASSVELAGGVDEQFF
TRBV11-3	.	.	TRBJ1-5	TGTGCCAGCAGCTTCGGTGTCAATAGCAATCAGCCCCAGCATTTT	CASSFGVNSNQPQHF
TRBV11-3	.	TRBD1	TRBJ1-5	TGTGCCAGCAGCTTAGGGGCTGGACAGGGGGCCAGGCCCCAGCATTTT	CASSLGAGQGARPQHF
TRBV19	few	.	TRBJ1-1	TGTGCCAGTAGTATAGTCCCTACTTACATAATAACTGAAGCTTTCTTT	CASSIVPTYIITEAFF
TRBV19	.	TRBD2	TRBJ2-2	TGTGCCAGTACCTCTAGCGGGGCGAACACCGGGGAGCTGTTTTTT	CASTSSGANTGELFF
TRBV30	.	TRBD2	TRBJ2-1	TGTGCCTGGAGTCCCAGCGGGAGAGTTGAGCAGTTCTTC	CAWSPSGRVEQFF
TRBV7-2	medium-sized	.	TRBJ1-5	TGTGCCAGCAGCCTCTACAGCGATCAGCCCCAGCATTTT	CASSLYSDQPQHF
TRBV5-1	once	.	TRBJ1-1	TGCGCCAGCAGCTTGGGAACTCCTTCTAATGCAGGGGCTAACACTGAAGCTTTCTTT	CASSLGTPSNAGANTEAFF
TRBV16	.	TRBD2	TRBJ2-5	TGTGCCAGCAGCCAAGGGTGGTCGGGAGGAGAGACCCAGTACTTC	CASSQGWSGGETQYF
TRBV6-8	few	TRBD2	TRBJ2-5	TGTGCCAGCAGTTACGGTCCAGCGGGAGAGTCGCCAGAGACCCAGTACTTC	CASSYGPAGESPETQYF
TRBV30	few	.	TRBJ2-1	TGTGCCTGGTATGGCCGTTATAGTTCCTACAATGAGCAGTTCTTC	CAWYGRYSSYNEQFF
TRBV6-8	.	TRBD1	TRBJ1-3	TGTGCCAGCAGTGGGACAGCCTCTGGAAACACCATATATTTT	CASSGTASGNTIYF
TRBV14	.	.	TRBJ1-2	TGTGCCAGCAGCCCTGGGTTGGAAGGCTATGGCTACACCTTC	CASSPGLEGYGYTF
TRBV9	medium-sized	.	TRBJ2-2	TGTGCCAGCAGCGCCCGACGGGACTTCAGCGGGGAGCTGTTTTTT	CASSARRDFSGELFF
TRBV5-1	.	TRBD1	TRBJ2-6	TGCGCCAGCAGCTTAGGGACAGGCCCCTCTGGGGCCAACGTCCTGACTTTC	CASSLGTGPSGANVLTF
TRBV6-8	.	TRBD1	TRBJ1-2	TGTGCCAGCAGCACACAGGGGGGGTCGGGTGGCTACACCTTC	CASSTQGGSGGYTF
TRBV10-2	.	.	TRBJ1-5	TGCGCCAGCAGTGAAGTCGGGCTTTATAGCAATCAGCCCCAGCATTTT	CASSEVGLYSNQPQHF
TRBV6-8	few	.	TRBJ1-1	TGTGCCAGCAGTTATGCGAGGCACGGGGACAAAGCTTTCTTT	CASSYARHGDKAFF
TRBV6-8	.	TRBD2	TRBJ2-2	TGTGCCACCCGGGAGGCGAACACCGGGGAGCTGTTTTTT	CATREANTGELFF
TRBV5-1	.	TRBD1	TRBJ1-3	TGCGCCAGCAGCCTCCGACAGGGCTCTGGAAACACCATATATTTT	CASSLRQGSGNTIYF
TRBV11-3	few	.	TRBJ2-7	TGTGCCAGCAGCGAAACGGGACACCTAACCCCCGGCGAGCAGTACTTC	CASSETGHLTPGEQYF
TRBV23-1	large	TRBD1	TRBJ2-6	TGCGCCAGCAGTCGGGACAGGGCATCTGGGGCCAACGTCCTGACTTTC	CASSRDRASGANVLTF
TRBV9	few	.	TRBJ2-2	TGTGCCAGCAGTCCACCGGGACACAACACCGGGGAGCTGTTTTTT	CASSPPGHNTGELFF
TRBV30	.	.	TRBJ2-5	TGTGCCTGGGGTACCCGTTCAGGGGTGGAGACCCAGTACTTC	CAWGTRSGVETQYF
TRBV30	.	.	TRBJ1-1	TGTGCCTGGAGCCCGGGCAGGCTCAGCACTGAAGCTTTCTTT	CAWSPGRLSTEAFF
TRBV30	.	.	TRBJ2-1	TGTGCCTGGAGTGTATCTAGGTCCCTCTACAATGAGCAGTTCTTC	CAWSVSRSLYNEQFF
TRBV19	few	TRBD1	TRBJ2-6	TGTGCCAGTAGTCGGGGACAGGGGAAGGCTGGGGCCAACGTCCTGACTTTC	CASSRGQGKAGANVLTF
TRBV7-6	few	TRBD2	TRBJ2-2	TGTGCCAGCAGCTTATCTACGGGAGGGGGTACCGGGGAGCTGTTTTTT	CASSLSTGGGTGELFF
TRBV6-8	.	TRBD2	TRBJ2-2	TGTGCCAGCAGTAGGGAGGGAGTAAGCACCGGGGAGCTGTTTTTT	CASSREGVSTGELFF
TRBV29-1	few	.	TRBJ1-1	TGCAGCGTGAGTATACAGGGCTCTGAAGCTTTCTTT	CSVSIQGSEAFF
TRBV11-3	.	TRBD2	TRBJ2-3	TGTGCCAGCAGGCCTACTAGCGGGCGCACAGATACGCAGTATTTT	CASRPTSGRTDTQYF
TRBV6-8	few	TRBD2	TRBJ2-3	TGTGCCAGCAGCGGACTAGCCCCACGCACAGATACGCAGTATTTT	CASSGLAPRTDTQYF
TRBV7-6	few	.	TRBJ2-3	TGTGCCAGCAGCTCCTCTGGGGCGGGGATCACAGATACGCAGTATTTT	CASSSSGAGITDTQYF
TRBV23-1	.	.	TRBJ2-7	TGCGCCAGCAGTCATCTTAGCGGTACCCCCTACGAGCAGTACTTC	CASSHLSGTPYEQYF
TRBV9	medium-sized	TRBD2	TRBJ2-5	TGTGCCAGCAGTCCGGGGACTAGCGGGAGCCCCCGGGAGACCCAGTACTTC	CASSPGTSGSPRETQYF
TRBV6-8	.	.	TRBJ2-1	TGTGCCAGCAGCTCCCCCTTCAATGAGCAGTTCTTC	CASSSPFNEQFF
TRBV19	large	TRBD1	TRBJ1-4	TGTGCCAGTAGTATGGGACAGGGGGATGAAAAACTGTTTTTT	CASSMGQGDEKLFF
TRBV6-8	.	.	TRBJ2-1	TGTGCCAGCAGTACCGGACTATCCTCCTACAATGAGCAGTTCTTC	CASSTGLSSYNEQFF
TRBV10-1	.	.	TRBJ1-1	TGCGCCAGCAGTGAGATATCGGATGTTTTCTTT	CASSEISDVFF
TRBV19	.	.	TRBJ2-1	TGTGCCAGTAGTATTGTGACAGCTAATGAGCAGTTCTTC	CASSIVTANEQFF
TRBV6-8	few	TRBD1	TRBJ1-3	TGTGCCAGCACCAACCCTAGGACAGGGAAGACTGGAAACACCATATATTTT	CASTNPRTGKTGNTIYF
TRBV18	.	TRBD2	TRBJ2-1	TGTGCCAGCTCACCGGGACTAGATATTGTGTATGAGCAGTTCTTC	CASSPGLDIVYEQFF
TRBV6-8	few	TRBD2	TRBJ2-1	TGTGCCAGCAGTGGGACTAGCGGGTCCTCCTACAATGAGCAGTTCTTC	CASSGTSGSSYNEQFF
TRBV11-3	large	.	TRBJ2-3	TGTGCTAGCAGCAAAGGGAATTTGGGCACAGATACGCAGTATTTT	CASSKGNLGTDTQYF